The rows below give T cell receptor beta chains drawn from one sample of a study of T cell repertoires in cytomegalovirus infection. TCRdb called the reads again in MiXCR, with one record for every CDR3 protein. There are 270,000 or so distinct CDR3 sequences in the sample; approximately 15% occur only once, and over 40% lies in the top ten. Sequencing was done on a sample of CD8+ T cells from PBMCs. The receptors stem from a human donor in good health (CMV status not recorded). Some clones in this sample may be carry-over from other donors' samples. CDR3s include the opening cysteine and the closing phenylalanine or tryptophan. A D gene is named only where the DNA matches it firmly. The size field is filled for only some rows; it gives once, few, many or a size class.

abundance: many
j_gene: TRBJ2-7
d_gene: TRBD1
v_gene: TRBV14
CDR3aa: CASSHGDSLARYEQYF
CDR3nt: TGTGCCAGCAGCCATGGGGACAGCCTAGCTAGGTACGAGCAGTACTTC

abundance: .
j_gene: TRBJ1-4
d_gene: TRBD1
v_gene: TRBV4-2
CDR3aa: CASSLGTGTEKLFF
CDR3nt: TGTGCCAGCAGCCTCGGGACAGGGACTGAAAAACTGTTTTTT

abundance: .
j_gene: TRBJ2-3
d_gene: .
v_gene: TRBV20-1
CDR3aa: CSARDPSSGSDTQYF
CDR3nt: TGCAGTGCTAGAGACCCGTCCTCGGGGTCAGATACGCAGTATTTT

abundance: .
j_gene: TRBJ2-2
d_gene: TRBD1
v_gene: TRBV2
CDR3aa: CASSEEDRATMNTGELFF
CDR3nt: TGTGCCAGCAGTGAAGAGGACAGGGCGACCATGAACACCGGGGAGCTGTTTTTT

abundance: many
j_gene: TRBJ2-7
d_gene: .
v_gene: TRBV6-5
CDR3aa: CASSYSTVSRTYEQYF
CDR3nt: TGTGCCAGCAGTTACTCGACCGTCTCGCGAACCTACGAGCAGTACTTC

abundance: .
j_gene: TRBJ1-1
d_gene: TRBD1
v_gene: TRBV7-9
CDR3aa: CASSLGGQAPFTEAFF
CDR3nt: TGTGCCAGCAGCTTAGGGGGACAGGCCCCTTTCACTGAAGCTTTCTTT

abundance: few
j_gene: TRBJ2-5
d_gene: TRBD2
v_gene: TRBV14
CDR3aa: CASETSSREETQYF
CDR3nt: TGTGCCAGCGAGACTAGCTCAAGAGAAGAGACCCAGTACTTC

abundance: .
j_gene: TRBJ2-7
d_gene: TRBD2
v_gene: TRBV20-1
CDR3aa: CSATGARGVYEQYF
CDR3nt: TGCAGTGCTACCGGTGCGCGGGGGGTTTACGAGCAGTACTTC

abundance: many
j_gene: TRBJ2-4
d_gene: .
v_gene: TRBV2
CDR3aa: CASSEAYQSVDIQYF
CDR3nt: TGTGCCAGCAGTGAAGCTTATCAGTCTGTTGACATTCAGTACTTC

abundance: many
j_gene: TRBJ2-5
d_gene: .
v_gene: TRBV7-9
CDR3aa: CASSLGEILRETQYF
CDR3nt: TGTGCCAGCAGCTTAGGCGAAATACTTAGAGAGACCCAGTACTTC

abundance: few
j_gene: TRBJ2-1
d_gene: .
v_gene: TRBV7-9
CDR3aa: CASSSLDGFEQFF
CDR3nt: TGTGCCAGCAGCTCTTTAGACGGGTTTGAGCAGTTCTTC

abundance: few
j_gene: TRBJ2-7
d_gene: TRBD1
v_gene: TRBV29-1
CDR3aa: CSVEAPTGGSYEQYF
CDR3nt: TGCAGCGTTGAAGCTCCGACAGGGGGATCCTACGAGCAGTACTTC

abundance: .
j_gene: TRBJ1-1
d_gene: .
v_gene: TRBV5-1
CDR3aa: CASSLVGHLNTEAFF
CDR3nt: TGCGCCAGCAGCTTGGTTGGACACCTGAACACTGAAGCTTTCTTT

abundance: .
j_gene: TRBJ2-4
d_gene: .
v_gene: TRBV15
CDR3aa: CATSRGATGAKNIQYF
CDR3nt: TGTGCCACCAGCAGGGGTGCCACGGGGGCCAAAAACATTCAGTACTTC

abundance: .
j_gene: TRBJ2-5
d_gene: TRBD2
v_gene: TRBV5-1
CDR3aa: CASKYPLAGGPHQETQYF
CDR3nt: TGCGCCAGCAAATATCCACTAGCGGGGGGACCTCACCAAGAGACCCAGTACTTC

abundance: few
j_gene: TRBJ2-7
d_gene: TRBD2
v_gene: TRBV20-1
CDR3aa: CSASGRGGGRSYEQYF
CDR3nt: TGCAGTGCTAGTGGGCGGGGGGGAGGTCGGTCCTACGAGCAGTACTTC

abundance: many
j_gene: TRBJ1-5
d_gene: .
v_gene: TRBV27
CDR3aa: CASSLAQGNGNQPQHF
CDR3nt: TGTGCCAGCAGTTTGGCCCAGGGGAATGGCAATCAGCCCCAGCATTTT

abundance: many
j_gene: TRBJ2-3
d_gene: .
v_gene: TRBV12-3/TRBV12-4
CDR3aa: CASSFADSTDTQYF
CDR3nt: TGTGCCAGCAGTTTCGCGGATAGCACAGATACGCAGTATTTT

abundance: .
j_gene: TRBJ2-1
d_gene: .
v_gene: TRBV2
CDR3aa: CASSEWLPPYNEQFF
CDR3nt: TGTGCCAGCAGTGAATGGTTGCCCCCATACAATGAGCAGTTCTTC

abundance: few
j_gene: TRBJ2-3
d_gene: .
v_gene: TRBV11-2
CDR3aa: CASSSAPRDTDTQYF
CDR3nt: TGTGCCAGCAGCTCAGCCCCCAGGGACACAGATACGCAGTATTTT

abundance: .
j_gene: TRBJ2-1
d_gene: TRBD2
v_gene: TRBV6-6
CDR3aa: CASRRGTSGDGNEQFF
CDR3nt: TGTGCCAGCCGCCGAGGTACTAGCGGGGACGGCAATGAGCAGTTCTTC

abundance: few
j_gene: TRBJ2-1
d_gene: .
v_gene: TRBV18
CDR3aa: CASSPGAGGIEQFF
CDR3nt: TGTGCCAGCTCACCAGGTGCCGGTGGGATTGAGCAGTTCTTC